The next 29 T cell receptor beta chains were all read from a single sample in a study of blood T cell repertoires in COVID-19. The assay was immunoSEQ multiplex PCR, and TCRdb's table has in-frame clones only and misses some. The table records fewer than 50,000 clones, more than 65% of them present only once. The sample was peripheral blood. The receptors come from a human donor in a cohort sampled during active COVID-19.

The chain is built from TRBV19 and TRBJ1-5, with a possible D match to TRBD1 (5 bases). With 6 bases removed from V and 5 bases from J, the gap between germline ends came to 14 bases. Germline assignment: CDR1 LNHDA and CDR2 SQIVND (reference sequence). The CDR3 spans 14 residues. In DNA, the CDR3 is TGTGCCAGTAGGGCAGGGTGGTATGATCAGCCCCAGCATTTT. Translating it yields CASRAGWYDQPQHF.

The rearrangement links TRBV2 to TRBJ2-2; D unclear. The CDR3 runs to 12 residues. Germline CDR1 SNHLY, CDR2 FYNNEI. Between the trimmed V and J ends, which lost 4 bases and 4 bases, there was a span of 4 bases. The CDR3 sequence: CASSGLTGELFF. CDR3 bases: TGTGCCAGCAGTGGTCTCACCGGGGAGCTGTTTTTT.

The gene calls are TRBV2 and TRBJ1-3; D is perhaps TRBD1 (6 bases). V shed 3 bases and J shed 5 bases, with 14 bases lying between them. CDR1 is SNHLY, CDR2 FYNNEI, per germline. The CDR3 sequence is 15 residues long. This chain's CDR3 is CASSDGGTLRNTIYF. The CDR3 DNA sequence: TGTGCCAGCAGTGATGGGGGCACTCTTAGAAACACCATATATTTT.

The chain joins TRBV28 to TRBJ1-1; 12 nucleotides match TRBD1. V was pared by 0 bases and J by 4 bases, with 6 bases of the junction left unmatched. The CDR3 has 17 amino acids. Germline-derived CDR1 and CDR2 are MDHEN and SYDVKM. The CDR3 coding sequence is TGTGCCAGCAGTTTATGGGGACAGGGGGCGCCGGGCACTGAAGCTTTCTTT. It specifies CASSLWGQGAPGTEAFF.

The rearrangement links TRBV27 to TRBJ2-7; 8 bases match TRBD1. Germline V lookup: CDR1 MNHEY, CDR2 SMNVEV (reference sequence). Losses at the gene ends were 6 bases for V and 4 bases for J; bases not matched to a gene: 8. The CDR3 is made up of 14 amino acids. The CDR3 DNA sequence: TGTGCCAGCAGAGCCCCGGACAGGGTGTACGAGCAGTACTTC. It specifies CASRAPDRVYEQYF.

In its sample, this clone was seen a few times. The rearrangement uses TRBV12-3 or TRBV12-4 and TRBJ2-2; the match to TRBD2 covers 10 bases. The CDR3 has 13 amino acids. The trim removed 6 bases at V and 5 bases at J, leaving 0 bases unmatched. In DNA, the CDR3 is TGTGCCAGCAGGACTAGCGGGACCGGGGAGCTGTTTTTT. Its translation is CASRTSGTGELFF.

This chain joins TRBV19 and TRBJ1-2; the match to TRBD1 covers 8 bases. The CDR3 has 13 residues. Germline V CDR1 and CDR2: LNHDA, SQIVND (reference sequence). With V trimmed by 4 bases and J by 7 bases, 5 bases remained unmatched. This CDR3 reads CASSTFDRGGYTF. Written as DNA, the CDR3 is TGTGCCAGTAGTACCTTCGACAGGGGTGGCTACACCTTC.

The V call is TRBV6-2 or TRBV6-3, the J call TRBJ2-1, with 7 nucleotides matching TRBD2. CDR3 length: 14 amino acids. V dropped 6 bases and J dropped 8; count of bases not matched to a gene: 10. The germline gives CDR1 MNHEY, CDR2 SVGEGT. The CDR3 DNA reads TGTGCCAGCAGCCCTCCTGCGGGAGCGCATGAGCAGTTCTTC. It specifies CASSPPAGAHEQFF.

The rearrangement uses TRBV11-2 and TRBJ2-3; 7 nucleotides line up with TRBD2. The germline V gene encodes CDR1 SGHAT and CDR2 FQNNGV. There are 16 residues in the CDR3. V lost 2 bases, J lost 2 bases, and 7 bases stayed unmatched. The CDR3 region has the DNA TGTGCCAGCAGCTTAAACGGGGACTACATCACAGATACGCAGTATTTT. Encoded protein: CASSLNGDYITDTQYF.

The rearrangement joins TRBV5-7 to TRBJ2-1, with D possibly TRBD1 on 6 matching bases. TRBV5-7 falls under the ORF class, with uncertain function. The length of the CDR3 is 15 residues. Trimming removed 0 bases from V and 8 bases from J, with 15 bases in between. CDR3 amino acids: CASSLGQEDWDEQFF. CDR3 nucleotide sequence: TGTGCCAGCAGCTTGGGACAGGAGGACTGGGATGAGCAGTTCTTC.

The rearrangement joins TRBV18 to TRBJ2-5, with TRBD1 matching 7 bases. The CDR3 consists of 19 residues. Germline assignment: CDR1 KGHSH and CDR2 LQKENI. Trimming cost V 1 base and J 0 bases; bases outside gene matches: 14. The CDR3 sequence is CASSPLVPGQLLYQETQYF. The CDR3 bases are TGTGCCAGCTCACCACTTGTACCGGGACAGCTTTTGTACCAAGAGACCCAGTACTTC. The variable domain in full, completed from reference TRBV18 and TRBJ2-5, reads NAGVMQNPRHLVRRRGQEARLRCSPMKGHSHVYWYRQLPEEGLKFMVYLQKENIIDESGMPKERFSAEFPKEGPSILRIQQVVRGDSAAYFCASSPLVPGQLLYQETQYFGPGTRLLVL.

This rearrangement joins TRBV5-6 to TRBJ2-2; TRBD2 agrees at 13 bases. V lost 4 bases to trimming and J lost 7 bases; unmatched junction nucleotides: 16. The CDR3 totals 19 residues. Germline CDR1 SGHDT, CDR2 YYEEEE. The CDR3: CASSPTGLAGDFSDGELFF. DNA of the CDR3: TGTGCCAGCAGCCCTACTGGACTAGCGGGAGATTTCTCTGACGGGGAGCTGTTTTTT.

The rearrangement joins TRBV7-2 to TRBJ1-6; 9 bases are a match to TRBD1. The CDR3 loop spans 15 amino acids. The V gene's germline CDR1 is SGHTA and CDR2 FQGNSA. The V gene end was trimmed by 4 bases and the J gene end by 7 bases; junction bases not matched to a gene: 5. The CDR3 bases are TGTGCCAGCAGCTCTACAGGGGGCGGCAATTCACCCCTCCACTTT. It codes for CASSSTGGGNSPLHF.

The rearrangement joins TRBV18 to TRBJ1-1, with TRBD1 matching 7 bases. Germline V CDR1 and CDR2: KGHSH, LQKENI. After removal of 5 bases from V and 8 bases from J, the junction contained 8 bases not matched to a gene. This CDR3 has 13 residues. The CDR3 DNA follows: TGTGCCAGCTCAAGGGGACAGAACCAAGAAGCTTTCTTT. Translated, it gives CASSRGQNQEAFF.

The chain recombines TRBV27 with TRBJ2-3, with D possibly matching TRBD2 (5 bases). This CDR3 region has 13 residues. V gave up 3 bases and J gave up 4 bases, with 8 bases separating them. The germline V gene encodes CDR1 MNHEY and CDR2 SMNVEV (reference sequence). CDR3 loop: CASSFLLADTQYF. The DNA for the CDR3 is TGTGCCAGCAGTTTCCTACTAGCAGATACGCAGTATTTT.

V usage is TRBV30 and J usage is TRBJ1-5, with a possible D match to TRBD1 (6 bases). This CDR3 region has 13 residues. The germline V gene encodes CDR1 GTSNPN and CDR2 SVGIG (reference sequence). V gave up 3 bases and J gave up 1 base, with 7 bases separating them. The CDR3 sequence is CAWRGQSNQPQHF. CDR3 in DNA: TGTGCCTGGAGAGGACAGAGCAATCAGCCCCAGCATTTT.

The rearrangement links TRBV4-3 to TRBJ2-1, with TRBD2 identical over 14 bases. The germline V gene has CDR1 LGHNA and CDR2 YSLEER. The CDR3 spans 18 residues. With V trimmed by 0 bases and J by 9 bases, 10 bases remained unmatched. CDR3: CASSQDPPRTSGRSEQFF. CDR3 in DNA: TGCGCCAGCAGCCAAGATCCCCCCCGGACTAGCGGGAGGAGTGAGCAGTTCTTC.

The chain recombines TRBV7-2 with TRBJ2-3; TRBD2 aligns across 7 bases. Germline V gene sequence: CDR1 SGHTA, CDR2 FQGNSA. Trimming took 4 bases from V and 2 from J; bases not matched to a gene: 6. The CDR3 is made up of 15 amino acids. The CDR3 loop is CASSSPGTTTDTQYF. The CDR3 coding sequence is TGTGCCAGCAGCTCCCCCGGGACTACCACAGATACGCAGTATTTT.

The table lists this clone with a count of one. This chain uses TRBV6-2 or TRBV6-3 with TRBJ2-5, with 7 bases aligning to TRBD2. The CDR3 totals 15 residues. The germline V gene encodes CDR1 MNHEY and CDR2 SVGEGT. J was trimmed by 5 bases and V by 4 bases; bases with no gene match: 10. The DNA of the CDR3 is TGTGCCAGCAGTTCTCCTAGGACTAGATCGGAGACCCAGTACTTC. Translated, it gives CASSSPRTRSETQYF.

The chain employs TRBV15 and TRBJ1-3; D might be TRBD1 (5 bases). Germline lookup yields CDR1 LNHNV and CDR2 YYDKDF (reference sequence). V was pared by 0 bases and J by 0 bases, with 12 bases between. This CDR3 comprises 17 residues. CDR3 region: CATSRDRTGLSGNTIYF. The CDR3 region has the DNA TGTGCCACCAGCAGAGATCGAACAGGCCTCTCTGGAAACACCATATATTTT.

J is TRBJ1-5 and V is TRBV6-6; D ambiguous. The CDR3 covers 15 residues. CDR1 MNHNY and CDR2 SVGAGI come from the germline V gene (reference sequence). V dropped 0 bases and J dropped 0 bases, with 6 bases sitting between them. CDR3 sequence reads: CASSYSRYSNQPQHF. CDR3 DNA: TGTGCCAGCAGTTACTCGAGGTATAGCAATCAGCCCCAGCATTTT.

The chain employs TRBV7-9 and TRBJ2-1; 7 positions match TRBD1. The length of the CDR3 is 16 residues. The germline V gene encodes CDR1 SEHNR and CDR2 FQNEAQ (reference sequence). J was trimmed by 4 bases and V by 3 bases; bases with no gene match: 9. Here the CDR3 reads CASSFPGTEIYNEQFF. DNA of the CDR3: TGTGCCAGCAGCTTCCCGGGGACAGAGATTTACAATGAGCAGTTCTTC. Combining the CDR3 with reference TRBV7-9 and TRBJ2-1 gives the whole variable domain DTGVSQNPRHKITKRGQNVTFRCDPISEHNRLYWYRQTLGQGPEFLTYFQNEAQLEKSRLLSDRFSAERPKGSFSTLEIQRTEQGDSAMYLCASSFPGTEIYNEQFFGPGTRLTVL.

This clone was found a few times. The chain joins TRBV28 to TRBJ1-1, with D possibly TRBD1 on 6 matching bases. The V gene's germline CDR1 is MDHEN and CDR2 SYDVKM. CDR3 length equals 13 residues. Trimming took 4 bases from V and 4 from J, leaving 10 bases between them. The CDR3 coding sequence is TGTGCCAGCAGTTGGGGGCAGGTCACTGAAGCTTTCTTT. This codes for CASSWGQVTEAFF.

This chain connects TRBV28 to TRBJ1-2; no reliable D call. CDR3 length equals 14 residues. V was cut by 2 bases and J by 4 bases, with 11 bases left in between. The germline V gene has CDR1 MDHEN and CDR2 SYDVKM. The CDR3 sequence: CASSLARYAYGYTF. DNA for the CDR3: TGTGCCAGCAGTTTAGCCAGGTACGCCTATGGCTACACCTTC.

This chain links TRBV24-1 with TRBJ2-7, with TRBD1 identical over 11 bases. The CDR3 extends over 15 amino acids. Unmatched junction bases numbered 1, after V lost 3 bases and J lost 1 base. Germline loops: CDR1 KGHDR, CDR2 SFDVKD. CDR3 region: CATSDRDRGSYEQYF. Here the CDR3 DNA reads TGTGCCACCAGTGATCGGGACAGGGGGTCCTACGAGCAGTACTTC.

This clone was counted between two and nine times. The V call is TRBV5-1, the J call TRBJ2-7, with 9 nucleotides matching TRBD1. The CDR3 extends over 13 amino acids. Per germline, CDR1 SGHRS and CDR2 YFSETQ. The V gene end was trimmed by 2 bases and the J gene end by 13 bases; junction bases not matched to a gene: 10. CDR3 DNA: TGCGCCAGCAGCTTCGGACAGGGACAGGGTGGTTACTTC. This sequence encodes CASSFGQGQGGYF.

This clone occurred a few times. The chain joins TRBV7-3 to TRBJ2-2, with D perhaps matching TRBD2 (6 bases). The ends were cut back, 2 bases at V and 4 bases at J, with 14 bases in the middle. Germline CDR1 SGHTA, CDR2 FQGTGA. The CDR3 is 16 amino acids. CDR3 region: CASSLDGRWRTGELFF. CDR3 DNA sequence: TGTGCCAGCAGCTTAGACGGGAGATGGCGCACCGGGGAGCTGTTTTTT.

V gene TRBV7-2 combines with J gene TRBJ1-2, with D possibly being TRBD1 (5 bases). V lost 5 bases, J lost 3 bases, and 16 bases lay in between. Germline loops: CDR1 SGHTA, CDR2 FQGNSA. This CDR3 is 15 amino acids long. The CDR3 loop reads CASSPWAGRDYGYTF. The CDR3 region has the DNA TGTGCCAGCAGCCCGTGGGCAGGGAGGGACTATGGCTACACCTTC.

The gene calls are TRBV4-3 and TRBJ2-1, with TRBD2 as a possible D gene (6 bases). V lost 0 bases and J lost 4, with 7 bases in between. This CDR3 is built from 14 residues. Germline loops: CDR1 LGHNA, CDR2 YSLEER. The CDR3 is CASSQEEGYNEQFF. CDR3 nucleotide sequence: TGCGCCAGCAGCCAAGAGGAGGGGTACAATGAGCAGTTCTTC.